This TCR beta chain was captured by sequencing in a study of blood T cells in healthy people across ages. A second PCR, run for about 7 to 11 cycles, used a sample-barcoded 5' primer plus a J-beta primer mix. One entry per CDR3 protein, called by TCRdb with MiXCR from the 5' RACE reads. The sample has roughly 1,100,000 distinct CDR3 sequences, around 27% seen once. The CDR3 is 14 residues long. From germline, CDR1 is ENHRY and CDR2 SYGVKD. With 10 bases clipped from V and 5 bases from J, the junction kept 8 bases outside the gene matches. This clonotype came up many times. These data are also associated with another study on T cells of mothers and their children.

The sequencing input was blood. This chain uses TRBV10-3 with TRBJ2-5, with 12 positions matching TRBD2. The source is a girl aged 2-15 years in good health. In DNA form, the CDR3 reads TGTGCCAGCTCCGGACTAGCGGGAACGGAGACCCAGTACTTC. It translates to CASSGLAGTETQYF.